This T cell receptor (beta chain) was recorded in a study of T cells in Graves' hyperthyroidism and ophthalmopathy. Graves' hyperthyroidism without ophthalmopathy progression within 18 months was termed stable. Clinicians diagnosed patients from clinical symptoms, serum thyroxine and TRAb, thyroid ultrasound and orbital computed tomography. Amplification of TCR beta CDR3 regions used RNA as the template. During a first-round RT-PCR of the TCR CDR3, the HTBI primer set was used. TCRdb called the multiplex PCR reads again in MiXCR, with one record for every CDR3 protein. This repertoire shows 300,000 to 400,000 distinct CDR3 sequences, around a fifth found once; its top ten account for around half. Notes on the study in general: By a 13 V-J model, ophthalmopathy was set apart from stable hyperthyroidism. With a median lead of roughly 6.2 months before onset, the model predicted ophthalmopathy.

This clonotype was counted ten times or more. The antigen remains unidentified. CDR1 and CDR2 (germline): MDHEN, SYDVKM. CDR3 length equals 14 residues. V lost 5 bases and J lost 7; bases outside the gene matches: 6. Sequencing input: blood. The clonotype was recovered from a woman between 45 and 60 years old with Graves' hyperthyroidism. The chain combines TRBV28 with TRBJ1-5; 9 bases align to TRBD1. The CDR3 DNA reads TGTGCCAGCAGTATCGGGACAGGGTTACAGCCCCAGCATTTT. Translating it yields CASSIGTGLQPQHF.